The rows below give T cell receptor beta chains drawn from one sample of a study of tumor and adjacent non-tumor tissue in lung cancer. From the multiplex PCR reads, TCRdb called clonotypes with MiXCR, one entry per CDR3 protein. Among more than 70,000 distinct CDR3 sequences, roughly 62% were seen once, and the ten largest hold 15%. Sequencing was performed on lung tumor tissue. The receptors originated from a man aged 65 to 85 with non-small cell lung cancer. CDR3s include the opening cysteine and the closing phenylalanine or tryptophan. A D gene is named only where the DNA matches it firmly. Expanded clones get a size class; other rows say once, few or many, or leave the size out.

clone_size	d_call	v_call	j_call	cdr3_aa	cdr3_nt
.	TRBD1	TRBV6-5	TRBJ2-3	CASSYEYRGHNQPQYF	TGTGCCAGCAGTTACGAGTACAGGGGGCATAATCAGCCCCAGTATTTT
.	TRBD1	TRBV11-2	TRBJ2-2	CASSLGRGRTGEPCF	TGTGCAAGCAGCTTAGGCAGGGGGAGAACCGGGGAGCCATGTTTT
once	.	TRBV4-2	TRBJ2-7	CASSPRAGGVPYEQYF	TGTGCCAGCAGCCCCCGAGCGGGCGGAGTTCCCTACGAGCAGTACTTC
.	.	TRBV11-2	TRBJ1-1	CASSKIQGGTEAFF	TGTGCCAGCAGCAAAATCCAAGGGGGGACTGAAGCTTTCTTT
.	.	TRBV11-2	TRBJ2-2	CTRSPLGPRGELFF	TGTACCAGGAGCCCATTGGGACCACGCGGGGAGCTGTTTTTT
medium-sized	.	TRBV6-5	TRBJ1-4	CASRGYEKLFF	TGTGCCAGCAGGGGGTATGAAAAACTGTTTTTT
.	.	TRBV25-1	TRBJ2-7	CASSEYNEQYF	TGTGCCAGCAGTGAATATAACGAGCAGTACTTC
.	.	TRBV12-3/TRBV12-4	TRBJ2-5	CASSLGQGLETQYF	TGTGCCAGCAGTTTAGGTCAGGGCCTGGAGACCCAGTACTTC
.	.	TRBV6-6	TRBJ1-4	CSSSYVGGGEKLFF	TGTTCCAGCAGTTACGTCGGAGGTGGAGAAAAACTGTTTTTC
many	TRBD2	TRBV28	TRBJ2-1	CASSPTSGRYNEQFF	TGTGCCAGCAGTCCGACTAGCGGGAGATACAATGAGCAGTTCTTC
many	.	TRBV10-2	TRBJ2-7	CASSAGYYEQYF	TGCGCCAGCAGTGCTGGGTACTACGAGCAGTACTTC
.	.	TRBV6-1	TRBJ2-3	CASSVADTQYF	TGTGCCAGCTCTGTCGCAGATACGCAGTATTTT
medium-sized	.	TRBV11-2	TRBJ2-3	CASSLLPAGLNTDTQYF	TGTGCCAGCAGCTTACTTCCCGCGGGACTCAACACAGATACGCAGTATTTT
.	TRBD1	TRBV5-6	TRBJ1-2	CASSFGTGVQSGGYVF	TGTGCCAGCAGCTTCGGGACAGGGGTCCAGTCGGGAGGCTACGTCTTC
medium-sized	.	TRBV11-2	TRBJ2-7	CASSLSLGGFYEQYF	TGTGCCAGCAGCCTCTCCCTTGGGGGTTTCTACGAGCAGTACTTC
few	.	TRBV11-2	TRBJ2-1	CASSLEGWRVGNEQFF	TGTGCCAGCAGCCTAGAGGGCTGGAGGGTAGGTAATGAGCAGTTCTTC
.	.	TRBV4-2	TRBJ2-1	CASSQDGVDEQFF	TGTGCCAGCAGCCAAGACGGGGTGGATGAGCAGTTCTTC
.	.	TRBV11-3	TRBJ2-5	CASSTRTDQETQYF	TGTGCCAGCAGCACCCGGACAGACCAAGAGACCCAGTACTTC
many	TRBD1	TRBV13	TRBJ2-1	CASSQGQGLNEQFF	TGTGCCAGCAGCCAGGGACAGGGTTTGAATGAGCAGTTCTTC
.	TRBD1	TRBV7-9	TRBJ2-2	CASNPKQGSGELFF	TGTGCCAGCAACCCCAAACAGGGGTCCGGGGAGCTGTTTTTT
many	TRBD1	TRBV28	TRBJ1-2	CASSYRGLDGYTF	TGTGCCAGCAGTTACAGGGGGCTCGATGGCTACACCTTC
.	.	TRBV6-5	TRBJ2-1	CATTTKRLSSYNEQFF	TGTGCCACCACAACTAAGAGGCTGAGCTCCTACAATGAGCAGTTCTTC
many	.	TRBV6-1	TRBJ1-2	CASSENTAGNYGYTF	TGTGCCAGCAGTGAAAATACAGCAGGGAACTATGGCTACACCTTC
.	.	TRBV11-2	TRBJ2-7	CASSLGEVRVYEQYF	TGTGCCAGCAGCTTAGGCGAAGTCAGGGTCTACGAGCAGTACTTC
.	.	TRBV20-1	TRBJ1-4	CSASPGRANENLFF	TGCAGTGCTAGCCCCGGCAGGGCTAATGAAAACCTGTTTTTT
.	TRBD1	TRBV11-2	TRBJ2-7	CTSSPRTGGYEQHF	TGTACCAGCAGCCCAAGGACAGGGGGGTACGAGCAGCACTTC
many	.	TRBV5-4	TRBJ1-1	CASSRQVMNTEAFF	TGTGCCAGCAGCCGACAGGTCATGAACACTGAAGCTTTCTTT